Shown below are 20 T cell receptor beta chains from a single sample sequenced in a study of graft-versus-host responses after intestinal transplantation. Generated by immunoSEQ multiplex PCR, the TCRdb table keeps only in-frame clones and is missing some. The data hold approximately 120,000 clones, with roughly 92% observed a single time. Their target antigens are unknown. Sequenced here: unstimulated CD4+ T cells sorted from spleen or lymph node cells, sampled before intestinal transplant. The receptor set was obtained from a human donor who received an intestinal transplant.

V is TRBV6-5 and J is TRBJ2-7; D gene uncertain. From germline, CDR1 is MNHEY and CDR2 SVGAGI. The V end lost 5 bases, the J end lost 2 bases, and 13 bases lay between the germline ends. The CDR3 contains 14 residues. The CDR3 DNA reads as TGTGCCAGCAGTGAAACAACAGCCGCCTACGAGCAGTACTTC. Protein sequence: CASSETTAAYEQYF.

Details on this clone: Other DNA sequences from this sample encode an identical CDR3 as well. This chain links TRBV27 with TRBJ2-7, with D maybe TRBD2 (6 bases). This CDR3 contains 15 residues. Germline CDR1 is MNHEY and CDR2 is SMNVEV (reference sequence). Trimming took off 1 base at V and 0 bases at J, with 10 bases between the two ends. The CDR3 bases are TGTGCCAGCAGTTTATTGGGAGGTTCCTCCTACGAGCAGTACTTC. It specifies CASSLLGGSSYEQYF.

The V call is TRBV7-8, the J call TRBJ2-3, with 11 bases identical to TRBD1. V shed 5 bases and J 8 bases; nucleotides not matched to a gene: 9. Germline CDR1 reads SGHVS; CDR2 reads FQNEAQ. The CDR3 is 15 residues long. CDR3 residues: CASSQDRGQVGTQYF. The CDR3 bases are TGTGCCAGCAGCCAGGACAGGGGGCAAGTCGGTACGCAGTATTTT.

The rearrangement joins TRBV18 to TRBJ1-6, with TRBD1 as a possible D gene (5 bases). This CDR3 is built from 15 residues. The germline gives CDR1 KGHSH, CDR2 LQKENI. Trimming removed 2 bases at V and 10 bases at J, with 15 bases between. Written as DNA, the CDR3 is TGTGCCAGCTCACCAGGGACTTCGGGAGGGTCACCCCTCCACTTT. This codes for CASSPGTSGGSPLHF.

The genes are TRBV9 and TRBJ2-2; 13 nucleotides line up with TRBD2. Germline V gene data show CDR1 as SGDLS and CDR2 as YYNGEE. The ends lost 4 bases at V and 5 bases at J; junction bases unmatched: 11. There are 18 residues in the CDR3. CDR3 nucleotides: TGTGCCAGCAGCCCCGCCGTTAGACTAGCGGGGGGAACCGGGGAGCTGTTTTTT. Its protein product is CASSPAVRLAGGTGELFF.

The gene calls are TRBV5-1 and TRBJ1-2; D gene unclear. Between the trimmed V and J ends, which lost 4 bases and 5 bases, there was a span of 21 bases. Germline CDR1 and CDR2: SGHRS and YFSETQ. The CDR3 has 16 amino acids. The CDR3 sequence: CASSPEGIEIRYGYTF. The CDR3 DNA is TGCGCCAGCAGCCCGGAAGGTATAGAGATTCGGTATGGCTACACCTTC.

The chain is built from TRBV27 and TRBJ2-3; TRBD2 aligns across 9 bases. The CDR3 loop spans 15 amino acids. The V gene's germline CDR1 is MNHEY and CDR2 SMNVEV (reference sequence). Unmatched junction bases numbered 6, after V lost 3 bases and J lost 5 bases. The CDR3 loop is CASSFRAGGVDTQYF. The CDR3 coding sequence is TGTGCCAGCAGTTTTCGGGCGGGGGGGGTAGATACGCAGTATTTT.

CDR3: CASSYSNHPNTGELFF. The CDR3 bases are TGTGCCAGCAGTTACTCGAATCATCCGAACACCGGGGAGCTGTTTTTT. This chain connects TRBV6-5 to TRBJ2-2; D is uncertain. The CDR3 covers 16 residues. The V and J ends lost 0 bases and 0 bases respectively, with 8 bases between them. Germline values: CDR1 MNHEY, CDR2 SVGAGI.

V usage is TRBV5-5 and J usage is TRBJ1-2, with 8 bases lining up with TRBD1. J was trimmed by 2 bases and V by 0 bases; bases with no gene match: 3. Germline V gene data show CDR1 as SGHKS and CDR2 as YYEKEE (reference sequence). The CDR3 totals 15 residues. This CDR3 reads CASSLGTGSNYGYTF. As DNA, the CDR3 is TGTGCCAGCAGCTTGGGGACAGGGTCCAACTATGGCTACACCTTC.

The chain employs TRBV27 and TRBJ1-2; a possible D gene is TRBD1 (6 bases). This CDR3 is 14 amino acids long. Trimming stripped 2 bases from V and 8 bases from J, with 15 bases between. Per the germline V gene, CDR1 is MNHEY and CDR2 is SMNVEV (reference sequence). CDR3 coding DNA: TGTGCCAGCAGTTTAAGGGGACAAACCTACGGCTACACCTTC. It specifies CASSLRGQTYGYTF.

As concerns this clone: This CDR3 is also generated by other DNA sequences in the sample. This chain connects TRBV7-6 to TRBJ2-2; no definite D call. The CDR3 is 14 residues long. Germline assignment: CDR1 SGHVS and CDR2 FNYEAQ. The V and J ends lost 5 bases and 5 bases respectively, with 12 bases between them. The CDR3 DNA follows: TGTGCCAGCAGCATAGACGGCGATACCGGGGAGCTGTTTTTT. This codes for CASSIDGDTGELFF.

This clone was picked up one time. The chain recombines TRBV27 with TRBJ2-5, with a possible D match to TRBD1 (5 bases). Germline V gene sequence: CDR1 MNHEY, CDR2 SMNVEV (reference sequence). The germline V and J ends were trimmed by 0 bases and 2 bases, with 13 bases remaining between them. CDR3 length: 16 residues. The CDR3 sequence is CASSLSSVQGQETQYF. The CDR3 nucleotides read TGTGCCAGCAGTTTATCCTCGGTTCAGGGACAAGAGACCCAGTACTTC.

The V and J genes are TRBV5-1 and TRBJ2-1; 12 bases agree with TRBD2. This CDR3 has 16 amino acids. V shed 6 bases and J 1 base; nucleotides not matched to a gene: 5. From germline, CDR1 is SGHRS and CDR2 YFSETQ. The CDR3 DNA reads as TGCGCCAGCAAGACTAGCGGGGGTGGGTCCTACAATGAGCAGTTCTTC. Protein sequence: CASKTSGGGSYNEQFF.

The chain is built from TRBV5-1 and TRBJ2-1; the match to TRBD2 covers 13 bases. Germline V CDR1 and CDR2: SGHRS, YFSETQ. The ends lost 3 bases at V and 9 bases at J; junction bases unmatched: 6. The CDR3 spans 15 residues. CDR3 residues: CASSWGLAGFGEQFF. CDR3 nucleotide sequence: TGCGCCAGCAGCTGGGGACTAGCGGGGTTCGGTGAGCAGTTCTTC.

This chain joins TRBV19 and TRBJ2-5, with 7 bases fitting TRBD1. Germline V lookup: CDR1 LNHDA, CDR2 SQIVND (reference sequence). The length of the CDR3 is 14 residues. V trimming: 3 bases; J trimming: 9 bases; junction bases outside the gene matches: 10. The CDR3 sequence is CASSMRGGEGAQYF. CDR3 DNA: TGTGCCAGTAGTATGAGAGGGGGCGAGGGGGCCCAGTACTTC.

This chain joins TRBV11-2 and TRBJ2-7; D gene uncertain. V was trimmed by 1 base and J by 4 bases, leaving 11 bases between them. Germline loops: CDR1 SGHAT, CDR2 FQNNGV. This CDR3 contains 14 residues. CDR3 DNA: TGTGCCAGCAGCTTAGTGGGTCGATATTACGAGCAGTACTTC. Encoded protein: CASSLVGRYYEQYF.

CDR3 protein: CASSTGTGPETQYF. In DNA form, the CDR3 reads TGTGCCAGCAGCACCGGGACAGGCCCTGAGACCCAGTACTTC. The V gene is TRBV9, the J gene TRBJ2-5; 8 bases match TRBD1. Trimming removed 4 bases from V and 5 bases from J; junction bases left unmatched: 7. The CDR3 is 14 amino acids. CDR1 is SGDLS and CDR2 is YYNGEE in the germline V gene.

This chain connects TRBV2 to TRBJ2-5; D gene uncertain. CDR1 and CDR2 from the germline V gene are SNHLY and FYNNEI. The germline V and J ends were trimmed by 5 bases and 5 bases, with 6 bases remaining between them. The CDR3 totals 11 residues. The DNA of the CDR3 is TGTGCCAGCAGTTTGGGGGAGACCCAGTACTTC. This encodes CASSLGETQYF.

This chain joins TRBV18 and TRBJ1-6; unclear D gene. The V gene's germline CDR1 is KGHSH and CDR2 LQKENI. V lost 3 bases and J lost 8, with 5 bases in between. This CDR3 region has 12 residues. CDR3 coding DNA: TGTGCCAGCTCACCGCTAGATTCACCCCTCCACTTT. Translating gives CASSPLDSPLHF. The full variable domain, with the rest looked up from reference TRBV18 and TRBJ1-6, is NAGVMQNPRHLVRRRGQEARLRCSPMKGHSHVYWYRQLPEEGLKFMVYLQKENIIDESGMPKERFSAEFPKEGPSILRIQQVVRGDSAAYFCASSPLDSPLHFGNGTRLTVT.

This chain uses TRBV19 with TRBJ1-2; 9 bases match TRBD1. Trimming cost V 3 bases and J 7 bases; bases outside gene matches: 9. Germline CDR1 is LNHDA and CDR2 is SQIVND (reference sequence). CDR3 size: 15 residues. The CDR3, as DNA: TGTGCCAGTAGTATCGGACAGGGGAAAAGAGGTGGCTACACCTTC. Protein: CASSIGQGKRGGYTF.